This passage covers 30 T cell receptor beta chains from one sample sequenced in a study of cytomegalovirus exposure and HLA in healthy donors. 13 Jbeta primers and 60 Vbeta primers were used for the PCR. The data were produced by immunoSEQ multiplex PCR, yet TCRdb's version contains in-frame clones alone and is incomplete. In the table there are 100,000 or so clones, about four fifths of which are singletons. The sequenced sample consisted of PBMCs. The receptors stem from a woman in her 40s in good health and CMV-seronegative.

The chain employs TRBV5-1 and TRBJ2-5, with 8 bases that match TRBD2. Trimming took 4 bases from V and 5 from J; bases not matched to a gene: 13. The CDR3 is made up of 16 amino acids. Looked up from germline, CDR1 is SGHRS and CDR2 is YFSETQ. CDR3 sequence reads: CASSHTRSGRGETQYF. For the CDR3, the DNA is TGCGCCAGCAGCCACACCAGGTCCGGGAGGGGGGAGACCCAGTACTTC.

This chain uses TRBV9 with TRBJ2-5, with a possible D match to TRBD2 (5 bases). The CDR3 extends over 16 amino acids. V shed 3 bases and J shed 4 bases, with 19 bases lying between them. In germline, CDR1 is SGDLS, CDR2 YYNGEE. This CDR3 reads CASSAPTGNRRETQYF. The CDR3 DNA follows: TGTGCCAGCAGCGCGCCCACCGGGAATAGGCGAGAGACCCAGTACTTC.

V gene TRBV6-4 combines with J gene TRBJ2-2; 9 bases fit TRBD1. This CDR3 region has 15 residues. CDR1 and CDR2 (germline): MRHNA, SNTAGT. J lost 6 bases, V lost 4 bases, and 6 bases had no gene match. CDR3 sequence (DNA): TGTGCCAGCAGTGCCTCCGGGACAGGGTCCGGGGAGCTGTTTTTT. Translating gives CASSASGTGSGELFF.

The table lists this clone with a few counts. The chain uses TRBV5-1 and TRBJ1-6; TRBD1 agrees at 7 bases. The germline V gene encodes CDR1 SGHRS and CDR2 YFSETQ. The CDR3 totals 15 residues. The J segment lost 7 bases and the V segment lost 4 bases, leaving 8 bases of the junction unmatched. CDR3 sequence (DNA): TGCGCCAGCAGCCAGGGACAGCAATTAAATTCACCCCTCCACTTT. This translates into CASSQGQQLNSPLHF.

The chain links TRBV4-2 to TRBJ1-5, with D uncertain. The CDR3 is 15 amino acids. Trimming took 0 bases from V and 2 from J, leaving 8 bases between them. The germline CDR1 and CDR2 sequences are LGHNA and YNFKEQ. Written as DNA, the CDR3 is TGTGCCAGCAGCCAAGATAGCGGGGGCAATCAGCCCCAGCATTTT. Translated, it gives CASSQDSGGNQPQHF.

V usage is TRBV7-3 and J usage is TRBJ1-1, with TRBD1 as a possible D gene (6 bases). The germline V and J ends were trimmed by 6 bases and 3 bases, with 11 bases remaining between them. The CDR3 extends over 13 amino acids. From germline, CDR1 is SGHTA and CDR2 FQGTGA. The CDR3, as DNA: TGTGCCAGCAGTATGGACAGTTACACTGAAGCTTTCTTT. This sequence encodes CASSMDSYTEAFF.

The sample holds one count of this clone. The chain joins TRBV7-3 to TRBJ2-2; TRBD2 matches 7 bases. Germline lookup yields CDR1 SGHTA and CDR2 FQGTGA. With V trimmed by 1 base and J by 1 base, 3 bases remained unmatched. CDR3 length: 16 amino acids. CDR3 protein: CASSLSGGLNTGELFF. CDR3 nucleotide sequence: TGTGCCAGCAGCTTAAGCGGGGGACTGAACACCGGGGAGCTGTTTTTT.

The V and J genes are TRBV7-2 and TRBJ1-2; the match to TRBD1 covers 8 bases. The CDR3 loop spans 13 amino acids. Germline V gene lookup returns CDR1 SGHTA and CDR2 FQGNSA. Trimming at V came to 2 bases and at J to 8 bases, leaving 4 bases not matched to a gene. The CDR3 DNA reads TGTGCCAGCAGCTTACAGGGGGCGGAGGGCTACACCTTC. Protein product: CASSLQGAEGYTF.

This chain links TRBV25-1 with TRBJ1-1, with unresolved D. Trimming removed 1 base from V and 0 bases from J, with 9 bases in between. Germline V CDR1 and CDR2: MGHDK, SYGVNS. The CDR3 length is 15 residues. In DNA form, the CDR3 reads TGTGCCAGCAGTGAATCCCCGCTAATGAACACTGAAGCTTTCTTT. Protein: CASSESPLMNTEAFF.

The chain couples TRBV9 to TRBJ2-1; D gene ambiguous. The germline gives CDR1 SGDLS, CDR2 YYNGEE. The CDR3 is 14 residues long. The germline V and J ends were trimmed by 0 bases and 7 bases, with 11 bases remaining between them. The CDR3 DNA follows: TGTGCCAGCAGCGTAGCGGCAGGTTTGAATGAGCAGTTCTTC. Amino acids: CASSVAAGLNEQFF.

The rearrangement links TRBV2 to TRBJ2-3; TRBD2 matches at 10 bases. Looked up from germline, CDR1 is SNHLY and CDR2 is FYNNEI. The CDR3 is 16 residues long. V was pared by 10 bases and J by 6 bases, with 16 bases of the junction left unmatched. The CDR3 nucleotides are TGTGCCACCCTGGCCGTTACTAGCGGGACATCCGATACGCAGTATTTT. Translated: CATLAVTSGTSDTQYF.

V and J are TRBV2 and TRBJ2-5; 16 bases are a match to TRBD2. The V gene end was trimmed by 7 bases and the J gene end by 2 bases; junction bases not matched to a gene: 1. Germline lookup yields CDR1 SNHLY and CDR2 FYNNEI. The CDR3 sequence is 15 residues long. DNA of the CDR3: TGTGCCAGCACGGGACTAGCGGGGGGGCAAGAGACCCAGTACTTC. It yields the protein CASTGLAGGQETQYF.

The chain has TRBV6-6 and TRBJ2-7; D might be TRBD1 (7 bases). This CDR3 contains 14 residues. Germline CDR1 and CDR2: MNHNY and SVGAGI (reference sequence). Between the trimmed V and J ends, which lost 5 bases and 6 bases, there was a span of 17 bases. CDR3 sequence reads: CASSLMTGRSEQYF. The CDR3, as DNA: TGTGCCAGCAGTCTGATGACAGGGAGGTCCGAGCAGTACTTC.

This chain uses TRBV7-9 with TRBJ2-5, with TRBD1 matching over 9 bases. CDR3 size: 16 residues. Germline V gene sequence: CDR1 SEHNR, CDR2 FQNEAQ (reference sequence). Trimming took 2 bases from V and 5 from J; bases not matched to a gene: 9. DNA of the CDR3: TGTGCCAGCAGCTTAACCAGCGGGACAGGGAGGGAGACCCAGTACTTC. Translation: CASSLTSGTGRETQYF.

V usage is TRBV6-1 and J usage is TRBJ2-7, with D perhaps matching TRBD2 (5 bases). The CDR3 is 17 residues long. Germline V gene sequence: CDR1 MNHNS, CDR2 SASEGT. V was pared by 1 base and J by 4 bases, with 20 bases between. CDR3 nucleotides: TGTGCCAGCAGTGAAGAGGGCGATCCCAACGGGGAGTACGAGCAGTACTTC. Its translation is CASSEEGDPNGEYEQYF.

The chain recombines TRBV27 with TRBJ2-1; 8 bases are shared with TRBD1. Germline CDR1 is MNHEY and CDR2 is SMNVEV (reference sequence). The CDR3 sequence is 12 residues long. As DNA, the CDR3 is TGTGCTCTCGGGACAGGCTATGGGGAGCAGTTCTTC. This sequence encodes CALGTGYGEQFF.

The gene calls are TRBV5-1 and TRBJ2-2; 9 nucleotides align to TRBD1. V was clipped by 2 bases and J by 10 bases; unmatched bases: 18. This CDR3 spans 18 amino acids. Germline V CDR1 and CDR2: SGHRS, YFSETQ. Here the CDR3 DNA reads TGCGCCAGCAGCTTTGGGTTCCGGGACAGGGACCGTTTAACGGAGCTGTTTTTT. Translating gives CASSFGFRDRDRLTELFF.

This sequence joins TRBV11-2 and TRBJ2-1; a weak D match, TRBD2 (5 bases). CDR3 length: 13 residues. The germline gives CDR1 SGHAT, CDR2 FQNNGV. V lost 2 bases and J lost 7, with 9 bases in between. DNA for the CDR3: TGTGCCAGCAGCTTACCTAGCATGAATGAGCAGTTCTTC. Its protein is CASSLPSMNEQFF.

The chain is built from TRBV19 and TRBJ1-5; TRBD1 might be the D (6 bases). This CDR3 has 13 amino acids. The germline V and J ends were trimmed by 6 bases and 2 bases, with 8 bases remaining between them. The germline V gene encodes CDR1 LNHDA and CDR2 SQIVND (reference sequence). The DNA of the CDR3 is TGTGCCAGTAGCAGGGGAGGCAATCAGCCCCAGCATTTT. Translated, it gives CASSRGGNQPQHF.

This chain joins TRBV21-1 and TRBJ1-6; the DNA was not compared with TRBD1, the D call given in the table. TRBV21-1 is a recognized pseudogene. This CDR3 contains 15 residues. CDR3 in amino acids: CASSNRQGTFSPLHF. The CDR3 DNA sequence: TGTGCCAGCAGCAATAGACAGGGTACATTTTCACCCCTCCACTTT.

This clone was seen only once. The chain is built from TRBV11-3 and TRBJ2-5; 10 nucleotides match TRBD2. Trimming removed 4 bases from V and 2 bases from J; junction bases left unmatched: 1. Germline V gene data show CDR1 as SGHNT and CDR2 as YENEEA. The CDR3 extends over 14 amino acids. Here the CDR3 DNA reads TGTGCCAGCAGCTCTAGCGGGGGACAAGAGACCCAGTACTTC. Its protein product is CASSSSGGQETQYF.

This rearrangement joins TRBV5-1 to TRBJ1-2; TRBD1 is a possible D gene (6 bases). Germline loops: CDR1 SGHRS, CDR2 YFSETQ. V was pared by 4 bases and J by 6 bases, with 13 bases between. The CDR3 covers 13 residues. The CDR3 DNA reads as TGCGCCAGCAGCACGCAGGGGATCGATGGCTACACCTTC. This translates into CASSTQGIDGYTF. Full variable domain (rest looked up from reference TRBV5-1 and TRBJ1-2): KAGVTQTPRYLIKTRGQQVTLSCSPISGHRSVSWYQQTPGQGLQFLFEYFSETQRNKGNFPGRFSGRQFSNSRSEMNVSTLELGDSALYLCASSTQGIDGYTFGSGTRLTVV.

The gene calls are TRBV6-1 and TRBJ1-2, with 9 bases matching TRBD1. The CDR3 runs 15 residues. With V trimmed by 7 bases and J by 3 bases, 9 bases remained unmatched. Germline CDR1 is MNHNS and CDR2 is SASEGT. CDR3 amino acids: CASILTGGIDYGYTF. CDR3 nucleotides: TGTGCCAGCATCCTGACAGGGGGTATAGACTATGGCTACACCTTC.

This chain uses TRBV6-5 with TRBJ2-5; possibly TRBD1 for D (6 bases). The length of the CDR3 is 15 residues. Germline CDR1 MNHEY, CDR2 SVGAGI. The V end was cut by 6 bases, the J end by 3 bases, with 17 bases between. CDR3 bases: TGTGCCAGCAGCCCGAGGCCAAGGGGGAAAGAGACCCAGTACTTC. Protein product: CASSPRPRGKETQYF.

The rearrangement joins TRBV27 to TRBJ1-4; TRBD1 matches at 12 bases. The ends lost 5 bases at V and 12 bases at J; junction bases unmatched: 13. CDR3 length: 16 amino acids. The germline V gene has CDR1 MNHEY and CDR2 SMNVEV (reference sequence). The CDR3 DNA reads as TGTGCCAGCAGTGGATATCCGGGACAGGGGGCTGGGGAACTGTTTTTT. Amino acids: CASSGYPGQGAGELFF.

The rearrangement uses TRBV11-1 and TRBJ2-2; TRBD1 matches at 7 bases. The CDR3 sequence is 17 residues long. CDR1 and CDR2 from the germline V gene are SGHAT and FQDESV (reference sequence). The V and J ends lost 1 base and 1 base, in that order; junction bases with no gene match: 6. CDR3 residues: CASSLGGRQGNTGELFF. CDR3 coding DNA: TGTGCCAGCAGCTTAGGCGGTAGACAGGGGAACACCGGGGAGCTGTTTTTT.

This rearrangement joins TRBV11-2 to TRBJ2-3; 7 bases fit TRBD1. The CDR3 runs 13 residues. Germline V lookup: CDR1 SGHAT, CDR2 FQNNGV. V trimming: 8 bases; J trimming: 3 bases; junction bases outside the gene matches: 5. CDR3 coding DNA: TGTGCCAGCGCGAGACAGGGTACAGATACGCAGTATTTT. Translated: CASARQGTDTQYF.

This chain joins TRBV5-6 and TRBJ2-7; TRBD1 agrees at 7 bases. The germline V gene has CDR1 SGHDT and CDR2 YYEEEE. CDR3 size: 16 residues. V gave up 6 bases and J gave up 1 base; unmatched junction bases: 13. CDR3 region: CASNPLANRGSYEQYF. The CDR3 bases are TGTGCCAGCAACCCACTCGCCAACAGGGGTTCCTACGAGCAGTACTTC.

V and J are TRBV7-9 and TRBJ1-1; no reliable D call. Germline loops: CDR1 SEHNR, CDR2 FQNEAQ (reference sequence). The germline V and J ends were trimmed by 10 bases and 0 bases, with 6 bases remaining between them. CDR3 length: 11 amino acids. The CDR3 nucleotides read TGTGCCACTTACATGAACACTGAAGCTTTCTTT. Amino acid sequence: CATYMNTEAFF.

The chain couples TRBV7-2 to TRBJ2-1; 7 bases are a match to TRBD1. With V trimmed by 5 bases and J by 6 bases, 10 bases remained unmatched. The CDR3 totals 15 residues. CDR1 is SGHTA, CDR2 FQGNSA, per germline. CDR3 DNA sequence: TGTGCCAGCAGCCCAGGGCGACAGGGATCCAATGAGCAGTTCTTC. This encodes CASSPGRQGSNEQFF.